The 32 T cell receptor beta chains in this list originate from one sample, sequenced in a study of response to subunit inactivated influenza vaccine. Each CDR3 protein gets one entry after TCRdb re-called the RT-PCR reads with MiXCR. The sample has about 570,000 distinct CDR3 sequences, around 11% seen once; the top ten hold 11%. Another study also made use of these data, one on T cells expressing NK-cell markers. That publication notes: Libraries used 5'RACE template switching adding universal primer site and UMIs.

Sequenced material: PBMCs from blood, taken on the day of vaccination. Source of these receptors: a man in his fifties or sixties who received an inactivated influenza vaccine.

The chain is built from TRBV2 and TRBJ2-1; 7 nucleotides align to TRBD2. CDR1 is SNHLY and CDR2 is FYNNEI in the germline V gene. J gave up 9 bases and V 4 bases, and 9 bases lay outside the gene matches. This CDR3 is built from 14 residues. CDR3 sequence reads: CASSVKGTIVEQFF. DNA for the CDR3: TGTGCCAGCAGTGTGAAGGGGACTATCGTTGAGCAGTTCTTC.

A remark on this clonotype: At one boundary the junction diverges from the germline segment, which might be a read error. The genes are TRBV7-9 and TRBJ2-2, with D possibly TRBD1 on 5 matching bases. This CDR3 has 17 residues. The V gene's germline CDR1 is SEHNR and CDR2 FQNEAQ (reference sequence). As DNA, the CDR3 is TGTTCCAGCAGCTTAGGCCGGACATCGGAAAACACCGGGGAGCTGTTTTTT. It specifies CSSSLGRTSENTGELFF.

This chain connects TRBV29-1 to TRBJ2-7; D ambiguous. The germline V gene has CDR1 SQVTM and CDR2 ANQGSEA. CDR3 length equals 13 residues. Deletions cut 6 bases from V and 3 bases from J, with 15 bases between. The CDR3: CSVASPQNYEQYF. The CDR3 region has the DNA TGCAGCGTCGCCAGCCCCCAAAACTACGAGCAGTACTTC.

In DNA, the CDR3 is TGTGCCAGTAGTCCGAGGGGGCGGGACACTGAAGCTTTCTTT. It encodes CASSPRGRDTEAFF. This rearrangement joins TRBV19 to TRBJ1-1; TRBD1 aligns across 7 bases. Germline CDR1 and CDR2: LNHDA and SQIVND (reference sequence). V was pared by 5 bases and J by 3 bases, with 6 bases of the junction left unmatched. The CDR3 extends over 14 amino acids.

This clonotype was seen at least ten times. J is TRBJ2-7 and V is TRBV11-2; 10 bases line up with TRBD1. Germline V CDR1 and CDR2: SGHAT, FQNNGV. This CDR3 is 17 amino acids long. Germline trimming cut 5 bases from V and 6 bases from J; bases unmatched to any gene: 16. CDR3 in DNA: TGTGCCAGCAGCGTAAGTTTAGCCGGGACAGGGGCGTCCGAGCAGTACTTC. Translating gives CASSVSLAGTGASEQYF.

This clonotype was recorded at least ten times. The V call is TRBV12-3 or TRBV12-4, the J call TRBJ2-5, with 9 bases fitting TRBD1. The CDR3 covers 16 residues. Germline trimming cut 6 bases from V and 5 bases from J; bases unmatched to any gene: 13. The CDR3 nucleotides are TGTGCCAGCAGCTTATCTCCGGGACAGGGTTTGGAGACCCAGTACTTC. It codes for CASSLSPGQGLETQYF.

Only a few counts were recorded for this clonotype. The chain recombines TRBV3-1 with TRBJ2-5; TRBD1 agrees at 9 bases. CDR3 length: 19 residues. Per the germline V gene, CDR1 is LGHDT and CDR2 is YNNKEL (reference sequence). V trimming: 4 bases; J trimming: 2 bases; junction bases outside the gene matches: 17. In DNA form, the CDR3 reads TGTGCCAGCAGCCCCTCAAACGGACAGGGGTACCTGTGGCAAGAGACCCAGTACTTC. Amino acids: CASSPSNGQGYLWQETQYF.

This clonotype was seen ten or more times. The DNA for the CDR3 is TGTGCCAGCAGCCAAGACAGGTATGAGCAGTTCTTC. Its protein product is CASSQDRYEQFF. V gene TRBV7-9 combines with J gene TRBJ2-1; D possibly corresponds to TRBD1 (6 bases). Germline V gives CDR1 SEHNR, CDR2 FQNEAQ (reference sequence). This CDR3 spans 12 amino acids. The V end was cut by 5 bases, the J end by 8 bases, with 10 bases between.

The chain is built from TRBV6-5 and TRBJ2-1; 11 bases fit TRBD2. CDR1 and CDR2 (germline): MNHEY, SVGAGI. With 0 bases clipped from V and 8 bases from J, the junction kept 6 bases outside the gene matches. CDR3 length: 16 residues. Written as DNA, the CDR3 is TGTGCCAGCAGTTACTCGGTAGCGGGAGGGCGGCATGAGCAGTTCTTC. Translating it yields CASSYSVAGGRHEQFF.

The chain is built from TRBV20-1 and TRBJ1-6, with 9 positions matching TRBD1. Germline CDR1 DFQATT, CDR2 SNEGSKA (reference sequence). The CDR3 contains 14 residues. V was pared by 5 bases and J by 9 bases, with 8 bases of the junction left unmatched. The CDR3 coding sequence is TGCAGTGCTGGGAGACAGGGGGGGGGTTCACCCCTCCACTTT. It encodes CSAGRQGGGSPLHF.

The table lists this clonotype with a few counts. The chain has TRBV29-1 and TRBJ2-1; maybe TRBD1 (5 bases). Germline V gene data show CDR1 as SQVTM and CDR2 as ANQGSEA. V dropped 7 bases and J dropped 8 bases, with 18 bases sitting between them. This CDR3 has 13 amino acids. The CDR3 DNA is TGCAGCGCCACTCCGGGCAGGGCTTATGAGCAGTTCTTC. Amino acids: CSATPGRAYEQFF.

This clonotype was observed at least ten times. The chain is built from TRBV5-1 and TRBJ1-5; D might be TRBD1 (5 bases). Germline V gene lookup returns CDR1 SGHRS and CDR2 YFSETQ. V lost 2 bases to trimming and J lost 3 bases, with 6 bases between them. The length of the CDR3 is 13 residues. DNA for the CDR3: TGCGCCAGCAGCTTCGGGGCCAATCAGCCCCAGCATTTT. Protein sequence: CASSFGANQPQHF. The full variable domain, its missing parts supplied by reference TRBV5-1 and TRBJ1-5, is KAGVTQTPRYLIKTRGQQVTLSCSPISGHRSVSWYQQTPGQGLQFLFEYFSETQRNKGNFPGRFSGRQFSNSRSEMNVSTLELGDSALYLCASSFGANQPQHFGDGTRLSIL.

This clonotype has ten or more counts. The V call is TRBV28, the J call TRBJ2-7; D is unresolved. Trimming cost V 5 bases and J 4 bases, with 6 bases left between them. Germline V gives CDR1 MDHEN, CDR2 SYDVKM. This CDR3 region has 11 residues. DNA for the CDR3: TGTGCCAGCAGTGTACGTTACGAGCAGTACTTC. Its translation is CASSVRYEQYF.

The chain uses TRBV7-2 and TRBJ2-5; maybe TRBD2 (6 bases). The germline V gene encodes CDR1 SGHTA and CDR2 FQGNSA. V was shortened by 5 bases and J by 5 bases, with 18 bases between the two germline ends. This CDR3 region has 15 residues. Written as DNA, the CDR3 is TGTGCCAGCAGCCCCGGGGGAGCCGGCGGGGAGACCCAGTACTTC. Encoded protein: CASSPGGAGGETQYF.

The CDR3 sequence: CSVEARLRMNTEAFF. The DNA of the CDR3 is TGCAGCGTTGAAGCTCGATTAAGGATGAACACTGAAGCTTTCTTT. The gene calls are TRBV29-1 and TRBJ1-1, with unresolved D. CDR1 is SQVTM and CDR2 is ANQGSEA in the germline V gene. The CDR3 contains 15 residues. The germline V and J ends were trimmed by 1 base and 0 bases, with 12 bases remaining between them.

In its sample, this clonotype was seen many times. The chain uses TRBV6-2 or TRBV6-3 and TRBJ2-5; D not resolved. Trimming took 0 bases from V and 1 from J, leaving 12 bases between them. The CDR3 spans 16 residues. Germline loops: CDR1 MNHEY, CDR2 SVGEGT. The CDR3 protein is CASSYSGLRPQETQYF. The CDR3 coding sequence is TGTGCCAGCAGTTACTCGGGTTTGCGTCCCCAAGAGACCCAGTACTTC.

This clonotype was recorded at least ten times. This chain connects TRBV9 to TRBJ2-1; D is possibly TRBD2 (5 bases). CDR1 and CDR2 (germline): SGDLS, YYNGEE. Trimming left V 3 bases short and J 9 bases short, with 16 bases between. The length of the CDR3 is 14 residues. The CDR3 sequence: CASSEADSFGEQFF. CDR3 sequence (DNA): TGTGCCAGCAGCGAAGCGGACTCGTTCGGTGAGCAGTTCTTC.

This clonotype was counted at least ten times. The CDR3 sequence is CSARDQAGIYNEQFF. CDR3 nucleotides: TGCAGTGCTAGAGATCAGGCAGGGATTTACAATGAGCAGTTCTTC. V and J are TRBV20-1 and TRBJ2-1; possibly TRBD1 for D (5 bases). Trimming removed 0 bases at V and 4 bases at J, with 13 bases between. The CDR3 contains 15 residues. From germline, CDR1 is DFQATT and CDR2 SNEGSKA (reference sequence).

The V and J genes are TRBV7-6 and TRBJ2-3; 10 bases align to TRBD2. Per germline, CDR1 SGHVS and CDR2 FNYEAQ. The CDR3 contains 15 residues. V lost 5 bases to trimming and J lost 2 bases; unmatched junction nucleotides: 4. The chain's CDR3 is CASSKTSGYTDTQYF. The CDR3 DNA follows: TGTGCCAGCAGCAAGACTAGCGGGTACACAGATACGCAGTATTTT.

At least ten counts were recorded for this clonotype. The V and J genes are TRBV27 and TRBJ1-1; TRBD1 agrees at 8 bases. The CDR3 consists of 12 residues. Germline values: CDR1 MNHEY, CDR2 SMNVEV (reference sequence). The junction had 1 base not matched to a gene; V was cut back by 3 bases and J by 7 bases. Here the CDR3 DNA reads TGTGCCAGCAGTTTGACAGGGGTTGAAGCTTTCTTT. It yields the protein CASSLTGVEAFF.

This clonotype was found many times. The rearrangement uses TRBV12-3 or TRBV12-4 and TRBJ2-1, with D hard to call. The CDR3 is 12 residues long. The ends were cut back, 2 bases at V and 10 bases at J, with 9 bases in the middle. Here the CDR3 DNA reads TGTGCCAGCAGTTTAAGCTTTTACGAGCAGTTCTTC. As protein: CASSLSFYEQFF.

This clonotype was seen a handful of times. This chain links TRBV4-1 with TRBJ2-1; maybe TRBD2 (6 bases). The CDR3 extends over 16 amino acids. Germline V gene lookup returns CDR1 MGHRA and CDR2 YSYEKL. V shed 0 bases and J shed 0 bases, with 9 bases lying between them. The CDR3 bases are TGCGCCAGCAGCCAAGACAGGACTAACTCCTACAATGAGCAGTTCTTC. This sequence encodes CASSQDRTNSYNEQFF.

In this sample, this clonotype turned up many times. The CDR3 sequence is CAIRDDRKETQYF. The CDR3 DNA follows: TGTGCCATCAGGGACGACAGGAAAGAGACCCAGTACTTC. The chain is built from TRBV10-3 and TRBJ2-5, with a possible D match to TRBD1 (6 bases). The V gene lost 6 bases and the J gene lost 3 bases, with 11 bases spanning the gap. This CDR3 has 13 amino acids. Germline loops: CDR1 ENHRY, CDR2 SYGVKD.

V usage is TRBV15 and J usage is TRBJ2-1; possibly TRBD2 for D (6 bases). This CDR3 contains 15 residues. Germline-derived CDR1 and CDR2 are LNHNV and YYDKDF (reference sequence). Trimming left V 1 base short and J 1 base short, with 8 bases between. The CDR3 DNA reads as TGTGCCACCAGCAGAGGGGGGGTATCCTACAATGAGCAGTTCTTC. Translated, it gives CATSRGGVSYNEQFF. The whole variable domain, filled in from reference TRBV15 and TRBJ2-1, reads DAMVIQNPRYQVTQFGKPVTLSCSQTLNHNVMYWYQQKSSQAPKLLFHYYDKDFNNEADTPDNFQSRRPNTSFCFLDIRSPGLGDTAMYLCATSRGGVSYNEQFFGPGTRLTVL.

The chain couples TRBV6-2 or TRBV6-3 to TRBJ2-1; weak D call: TRBD1 (6 bases). The ends were cut back, 4 bases at V and 5 bases at J, with 12 bases in the middle. This CDR3 is 14 amino acids long. The germline gives CDR1 MNHEY, CDR2 SVGEGT. This CDR3 is CASSSHGGHNEQFF. DNA for the CDR3: TGTGCCAGCAGTTCCCATGGGGGCCACAATGAGCAGTTCTTC.

The chain couples TRBV5-1 to TRBJ2-3; 7 bases map to TRBD1. In germline, CDR1 is SGHRS, CDR2 YFSETQ. The ends lost 6 bases at V and 2 bases at J; junction bases unmatched: 9. This CDR3 is 15 amino acids long. The CDR3 DNA reads TGCGCCAGCACAACTCAACAGGGGACCACAGATACGCAGTATTTT. It codes for CASTTQQGTTDTQYF.

The rearrangement uses TRBV25-1 and TRBJ1-2; D call uncertain. Germline-derived CDR1 and CDR2 are MGHDK and SYGVNS. The CDR3 has 11 residues. Trimming cost V 7 bases and J 8 bases, with 11 bases left between them. The CDR3 loop is CASTNGYGYTF. CDR3 bases: TGTGCCAGCACCAATGGGTACGGCTACACCTTC.

The chain recombines TRBV14 with TRBJ1-6; D not resolved. The V end was cut by 1 base, the J end by 4 bases, with 11 bases between. Germline V gives CDR1 SGHDN, CDR2 FVKESK. The CDR3 sequence is 16 residues long. Here the CDR3 DNA reads TGTGCCAGCAGCCAAGCATCCGGCTCGTATAATTCACCCCTCCACTTT. It specifies CASSQASGSYNSPLHF.

At least ten counts were recorded for this clonotype. V is TRBV28 and J is TRBJ2-7, with TRBD1 as a possible D gene (5 bases). The CDR3 has 14 residues. From germline, CDR1 is MDHEN and CDR2 SYDVKM. The V and J ends lost 2 bases and 1 base respectively, with 9 bases between them. DNA of the CDR3: TGTGCCAGCAGTTTACCCGACAGTTCCTACGAGCAGTACTTC. Protein sequence: CASSLPDSSYEQYF.

The gene calls are TRBV12-3 or TRBV12-4 and TRBJ1-5; weak D call: TRBD1 (5 bases). The CDR3 spans 15 residues. Between the trimmed V and J ends, which lost 2 bases and 6 bases, there was a span of 14 bases. CDR3: CASSLSPNGAQPQHF. In nucleotides, the CDR3 is TGTGCCAGCAGTTTAAGTCCCAACGGGGCTCAGCCCCAGCATTTT.

This clonotype was counted ten times or more. The rearrangement uses TRBV10-3 and TRBJ2-6; D is undetermined. Between the trimmed V and J ends, which lost 0 bases and 2 bases, there was a span of 8 bases. The CDR3 covers 16 residues. Germline V CDR1 and CDR2: ENHRY, SYGVKD. The CDR3 sequence: CAISESRGTGANVLTF. The CDR3 nucleotides are TGTGCCATCAGTGAGTCACGCGGAACTGGGGCCAACGTCCTGACTTTC.

The chain uses TRBV5-1 and TRBJ1-1; weak D call: TRBD1 (6 bases). Looked up from germline, CDR1 is SGHRS and CDR2 is YFSETQ. This CDR3 has 14 amino acids. V was cut by 0 bases and J by 4 bases, with 10 bases left in between. Here the CDR3 DNA reads TGCGCCAGCAGCTTGGATGGGGGCGGCACTGAAGCTTTCTTT. Its translation is CASSLDGGGTEAFF.